Listed here are 24 T cell receptor beta chains from one sample, sequenced in a study of T cells in tuberculosis. The protocol was immunoSEQ multiplex PCR, while the TCRdb copy is restricted to in-frame clones and leaves out a portion. The data hold about 29,000 clones, with over 85% observed a single time. The sequenced sample was PBMCs. Receptors originate from a donor between 10 and 35 years old with latent tuberculosis or without tuberculosis infection.

V gene TRBV28 combines with J gene TRBJ2-7; 7 bases line up with TRBD1. The V gene's germline CDR1 is MDHEN and CDR2 SYDVKM. Unmatched junction bases numbered 6, after V lost 10 bases and J lost 3 bases. The CDR3 has 12 amino acids. CDR3 region: CATIGQDYEQYF. Here the CDR3 DNA reads TGTGCCACCATAGGACAGGACTACGAGCAGTACTTC.

The rearrangement links TRBV15 to TRBJ1-5; D uncertain. The CDR3 is made up of 15 amino acids. The germline gives CDR1 LNHNV, CDR2 YYDKDF (reference sequence). The V gene lost 0 bases and the J gene lost 4 bases, with 10 bases spanning the gap. In nucleotides, the CDR3 is TGTGCCACCAGCAGAGAAGGAGGAGGGAATCAGCCCCAGCATTTT. It encodes CATSREGGGNQPQHF.

The chain uses TRBV4-3 and TRBJ1-6; D remains ambiguous. The ends were cut back, 4 bases at V and 9 bases at J, with 7 bases in the middle. The germline V gene encodes CDR1 LGHNA and CDR2 YSLEER. CDR3 length: 12 residues. The CDR3 region has the DNA TGCGCCAGCAGCCCGGGGAGTTCACCCCTCCACTTT. Amino acid sequence: CASSPGSSPLHF.

This clone has just one count. V and J are TRBV6-5 and TRBJ2-7, with D perhaps TRBD1 (5 bases). Trimming stripped 3 bases from V and 0 bases from J, with 12 bases between. This CDR3 region has 15 residues. Germline V gene data show CDR1 as MNHEY and CDR2 as SVGAGI. The CDR3 is CASSYWGGNSYEQYF. DNA for the CDR3: TGTGCCAGCAGTTATTGGGGCGGTAACTCCTACGAGCAGTACTTC.

This chain connects TRBV2 to TRBJ2-7; 12 nucleotides line up with TRBD1. The CDR3 is 16 residues long. Germline V gene sequence: CDR1 SNHLY, CDR2 FYNNEI. Trimming took 4 bases from V and 6 from J; bases not matched to a gene: 10. The DNA for the CDR3 is TGTGCCAGCAGTGCCGGGGGGACAGGGGGCTTTGGCGAGCAGTACTTC. Encoded protein: CASSAGGTGGFGEQYF.

V and J are TRBV2 and TRBJ2-1; TRBD2 aligns across 8 bases. CDR3 length: 14 amino acids. Per germline, CDR1 SNHLY and CDR2 FYNNEI. V shed 6 bases and J 8 bases; nucleotides not matched to a gene: 9. Here the CDR3 DNA reads TGTGCCAGCAGAACCGGGACTAGTATATATGAGCAGTTCTTC. Amino acid sequence: CASRTGTSIYEQFF.

The genes are TRBV10-3 and TRBJ2-3, with 12 nucleotides matching TRBD2. Germline values: CDR1 ENHRY, CDR2 SYGVKD. Trimming removed 10 bases from V and 5 bases from J; junction bases left unmatched: 10. The CDR3 is made up of 15 amino acids. The CDR3 DNA reads TGTGCCACCGCCGCGACTAGCGGGAGTGAAGATACGCAGTATTTT. Translating gives CATAATSGSEDTQYF.

The rearrangement uses TRBV7-9 and TRBJ1-2, with D possibly matching TRBD1 (6 bases). The germline V gene has CDR1 SEHNR and CDR2 FQNEAQ (reference sequence). V lost 5 bases to trimming and J lost 0 bases, with 7 bases between them. The CDR3 is 13 residues long. CDR3 protein: CASSPGANYGYTF. The CDR3 bases are TGTGCCAGCAGCCCAGGGGCTAACTATGGCTACACCTTC.

The chain links TRBV10-2 to TRBJ1-1, with D hard to call. CDR3 length: 15 amino acids. The germline V gene has CDR1 WSHSY and CDR2 SAAADI. Trimming pared 6 bases from V and 0 bases from J, leaving 14 bases between. CDR3 sequence: CASSRLPALNTEAFF. Here the CDR3 DNA reads TGCGCCAGCAGCAGGTTGCCAGCTCTGAACACTGAAGCTTTCTTT.

This chain joins TRBV5-1 and TRBJ2-3; the D gene is possibly TRBD1 (6 bases). CDR1 and CDR2 (germline): SGHRS, YFSETQ. The CDR3 is 16 amino acids. The ends were cut back, 4 bases at V and 5 bases at J, with 20 bases in the middle. The CDR3 region has the DNA TGCGCCAGCAGCCCTATAAGTTTTGGGGGCGGAGATACGCAGTATTTT. Its protein product is CASSPISFGGGDTQYF.

The chain couples TRBV10-3 to TRBJ1-4; the match to TRBD1 covers 8 bases. V trimming: 11 bases; J trimming: 3 bases; junction bases outside the gene matches: 5. The germline V gene has CDR1 ENHRY and CDR2 SYGVKD. CDR3 length: 13 amino acids. The CDR3 sequence: CAVRQGPNEKLFF. The CDR3 region has the DNA TGTGCCGTACGACAGGGGCCTAATGAAAAACTGTTTTTT.

This clone was seen a single time. The rearrangement links TRBV28 to TRBJ2-1; 9 bases match TRBD2. The CDR3 length is 17 residues. Germline CDR1 MDHEN, CDR2 SYDVKM. V lost 9 bases to trimming and J lost 9 bases; unmatched junction nucleotides: 21. The CDR3: CASSLPPGAGGVGEQFF. The CDR3 DNA reads TGTGCCAGTTCCCTTCCCCCTGGGGCGGGAGGGGTTGGTGAGCAGTTCTTC.

This rearrangement joins TRBV19 to TRBJ2-1, with 7 bases fitting TRBD2. Germline V gives CDR1 LNHDA, CDR2 SQIVND (reference sequence). After removal of 5 bases from V and 0 bases from J, the junction contained 7 bases not matched to a gene. The length of the CDR3 is 16 residues. CDR3 sequence reads: CASSYRGESSYNEQFF. The CDR3 DNA is TGTGCCAGTAGTTATCGGGGGGAGAGCTCCTACAATGAGCAGTTCTTC.

This clone came up once. V usage is TRBV4-2 and J usage is TRBJ1-6; D uncertain. The CDR3 has 16 amino acids. V was trimmed by 4 bases and J by 6 bases, leaving 16 bases between them. Germline assignment: CDR1 LGHNA and CDR2 YNFKEQ. The CDR3 sequence: CASSLRTVSANSPLHF. CDR3 coding DNA: TGTGCCAGCAGCCTCAGAACCGTGTCTGCTAATTCACCCCTCCACTTT.

The genes are TRBV5-1 and TRBJ1-2; TRBD1 aligns across 10 bases. CDR1 is SGHRS, CDR2 YFSETQ, per germline. CDR3 length: 15 residues. Losses at the gene ends were 4 bases for V and 7 bases for J; bases not matched to a gene: 10. The chain's CDR3 is CASSSSPDRGGGYTF. In DNA, the CDR3 is TGCGCCAGCAGCAGCTCTCCGGACAGGGGGGGTGGCTACACCTTC.

The rearrangement joins TRBV5-1 to TRBJ2-6; TRBD2 is a possible D gene (6 bases). The CDR3 has 20 residues. V gave up 0 bases and J gave up 4 bases, with 23 bases separating them. The germline CDR1 and CDR2 sequences are SGHRS and YFSETQ. The CDR3 DNA is TGCGCCAGCAGCTTGGAAAAGGAGGGTATCCCCGATGAAGGGGCCAACGTCCTGACTTTC. It encodes CASSLEKEGIPDEGANVLTF.

V gene TRBV28 combines with J gene TRBJ1-5; D is possibly TRBD1 (6 bases). This CDR3 is 15 amino acids long. The V gene's germline CDR1 is MDHEN and CDR2 SYDVKM. Between the trimmed V and J ends, which lost 10 bases and 4 bases, there was a span of 20 bases. The CDR3 sequence: CAITDRSPSNQPQHF. The CDR3 DNA sequence: TGTGCCATTACGGACAGAAGCCCAAGTAATCAGCCCCAGCATTTT.

This chain connects TRBV9 to TRBJ1-2, with D hard to call. CDR1 SGDLS and CDR2 YYNGEE come from the germline V gene. CDR3 length equals 16 residues. Trimming took off 0 bases at V and 2 bases at J, with 14 bases between the two ends. The CDR3 DNA reads TGTGCCAGCAGCGTAGAGGGAGGTAGTGTGAACTATGGCTACACCTTC. Its protein is CASSVEGGSVNYGYTF.

The chain is built from TRBV11-2 and TRBJ2-7, with D possibly being TRBD1 (7 bases). The CDR3 extends over 15 amino acids. Between the trimmed V and J ends, which lost 1 base and 3 bases, there was a span of 13 bases. Germline V gene lookup returns CDR1 SGHAT and CDR2 FQNNGV. Written as DNA, the CDR3 is TGTGCCAGCAGCTTAGTTGGGACAGCGGGCTACGAGCAGTACTTC. It translates to CASSLVGTAGYEQYF.

V usage is TRBV10-2 and J usage is TRBJ2-7; possibly TRBD1 for D (5 bases). V was shortened by 4 bases and J by 1 base, with 8 bases between the two germline ends. The CDR3 runs to 13 residues. CDR1 is WSHSY and CDR2 is SAAADI in the germline V gene. The CDR3 loop is CASSGGPSYEQYF. Written as DNA, the CDR3 is TGCGCCAGCAGTGGGGGCCCTTCCTACGAGCAGTACTTC.

The chain employs TRBV5-1 and TRBJ1-5; D uncertain. The CDR3 contains 15 residues. Trimming took off 2 bases at V and 9 bases at J, with 18 bases between the two ends. The V gene's germline CDR1 is SGHRS and CDR2 YFSETQ. The DNA of the CDR3 is TGCGCCAGCAGCTTCTCTGCCCTGGGGAGTTGGCCCCAGCATTTT. As protein: CASSFSALGSWPQHF. The variable domain in full, completed from reference TRBV5-1 and TRBJ1-5, reads KAGVTQTPRYLIKTRGQQVTLSCSPISGHRSVSWYQQTPGQGLQFLFEYFSETQRNKGNFPGRFSGRQFSNSRSEMNVSTLELGDSALYLCASSFSALGSWPQHFGDGTRLSIL.

DNA for the CDR3: TGTGCCTGGTCGCGACAGACGAACACTGAAGCTTTCTTT. As protein: CAWSRQTNTEAFF. The chain couples TRBV30 to TRBJ1-1, with a possible D match to TRBD1 (5 bases). CDR1 and CDR2 from the germline V gene are GTSNPN and SVGIG (reference sequence). This CDR3 region has 13 residues. The V end was cut by 5 bases, the J end by 1 base, with 11 bases between.

The chain has TRBV25-1 and TRBJ2-2; TRBD2 might be the D (6 bases). This CDR3 has 16 residues. Per germline, CDR1 MGHDK and CDR2 SYGVNS. The V and J ends lost 6 bases and 4 bases respectively, with 18 bases between them. The CDR3 nucleotides read TGTGCCAGCAGCGGTGTAGGGCAGGAGGGCACCGGGGAGCTGTTTTTT. Amino acid sequence: CASSGVGQEGTGELFF.

This clone showed up just once. The chain has TRBV5-1 and TRBJ1-5; 9 positions agree with TRBD1. Germline CDR1 is SGHRS and CDR2 is YFSETQ. CDR3 size: 15 residues. V lost 4 bases to trimming and J lost 6 bases; unmatched junction nucleotides: 8. The CDR3 DNA is TGCGCCAGCAGCCGACAGGGGGAAATGGGTCAGCCCCAGCATTTT. This translates into CASSRQGEMGQPQHF.